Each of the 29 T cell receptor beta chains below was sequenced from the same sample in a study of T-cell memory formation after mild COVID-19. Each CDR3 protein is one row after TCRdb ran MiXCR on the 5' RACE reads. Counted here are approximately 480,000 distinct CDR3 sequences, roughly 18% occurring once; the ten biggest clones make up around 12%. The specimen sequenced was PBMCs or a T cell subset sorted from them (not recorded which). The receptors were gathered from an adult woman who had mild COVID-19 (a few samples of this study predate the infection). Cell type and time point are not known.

The CDR3 coding sequence is TGTGCCAGCAGCTTACTACTCTCGGGACAGACCTACGAGCAGTACTTC. Its protein product is CASSLLLSGQTYEQYF. The chain has TRBV7-9 and TRBJ2-7; 7 bases line up with TRBD1. The length of the CDR3 is 16 residues. With 2 bases clipped from V and 2 bases from J, the junction kept 9 bases outside the gene matches. Germline lookup yields CDR1 SEHNR and CDR2 FQNEAQ (reference sequence).

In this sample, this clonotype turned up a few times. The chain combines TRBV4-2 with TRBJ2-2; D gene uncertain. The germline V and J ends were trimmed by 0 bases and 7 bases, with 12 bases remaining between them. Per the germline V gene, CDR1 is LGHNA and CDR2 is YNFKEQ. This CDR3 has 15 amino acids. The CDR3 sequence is CASSQERGPHGELFF. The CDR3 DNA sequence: TGTGCCAGCAGCCAAGAGCGCGGCCCACACGGGGAGCTGTTTTTT.

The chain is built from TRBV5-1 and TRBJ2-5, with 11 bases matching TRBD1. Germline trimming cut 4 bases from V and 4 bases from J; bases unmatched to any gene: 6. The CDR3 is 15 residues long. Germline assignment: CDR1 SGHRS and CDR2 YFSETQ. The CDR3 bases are TGCGCCAGCAGCGGACAGGGGGCGTCGAGAGAGACCCAGTACTTC. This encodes CASSGQGASRETQYF. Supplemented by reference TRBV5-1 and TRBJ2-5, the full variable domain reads KAGVTQTPRYLIKTRGQQVTLSCSPISGHRSVSWYQQTPGQGLQFLFEYFSETQRNKGNFPGRFSGRQFSNSRSEMNVSTLELGDSALYLCASSGQGASRETQYFGPGTRLLVL.

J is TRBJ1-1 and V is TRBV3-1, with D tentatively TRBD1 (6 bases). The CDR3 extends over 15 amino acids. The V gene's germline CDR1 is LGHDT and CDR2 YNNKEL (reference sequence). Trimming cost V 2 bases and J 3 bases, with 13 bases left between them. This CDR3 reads CASSQSLSGDTEAFF. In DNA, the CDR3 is TGTGCCAGCAGCCAATCCCTGTCAGGGGACACTGAAGCTTTCTTT.

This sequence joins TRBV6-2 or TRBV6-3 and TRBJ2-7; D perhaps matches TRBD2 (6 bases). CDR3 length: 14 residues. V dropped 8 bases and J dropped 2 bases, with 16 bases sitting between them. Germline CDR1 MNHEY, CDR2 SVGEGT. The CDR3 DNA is TGTGCCAGCCTGTCGAGGCGGGGAACCTACGAGCAGTACTTC. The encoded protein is CASLSRRGTYEQYF.

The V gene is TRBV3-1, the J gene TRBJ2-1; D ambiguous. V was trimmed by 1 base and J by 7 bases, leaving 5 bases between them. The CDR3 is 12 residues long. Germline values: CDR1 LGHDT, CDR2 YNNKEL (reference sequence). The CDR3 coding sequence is TGTGCCAGCAGCCAAGCGTGGAATGAGCAGTTCTTC. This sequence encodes CASSQAWNEQFF.

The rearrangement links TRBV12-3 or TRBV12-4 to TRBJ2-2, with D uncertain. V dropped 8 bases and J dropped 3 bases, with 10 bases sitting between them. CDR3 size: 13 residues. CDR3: CASLSGDTGELFF. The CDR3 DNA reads TGTGCCAGCCTTAGTGGGGACACCGGGGAGCTGTTTTTT.

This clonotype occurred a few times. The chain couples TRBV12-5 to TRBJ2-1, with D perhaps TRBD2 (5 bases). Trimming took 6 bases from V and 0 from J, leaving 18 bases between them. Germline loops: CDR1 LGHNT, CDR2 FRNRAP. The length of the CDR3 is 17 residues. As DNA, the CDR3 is TGTGCTAGTGGCCAAAACGGACTGGCAGACTCCTACAATGAGCAGTTCTTC. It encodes CASGQNGLADSYNEQFF.

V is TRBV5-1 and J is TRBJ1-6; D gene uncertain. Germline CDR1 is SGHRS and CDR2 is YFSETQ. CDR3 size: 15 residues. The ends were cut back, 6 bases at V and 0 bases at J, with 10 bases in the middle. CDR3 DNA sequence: TGCGCCAGCATCCAATCGAGCTCCTATAATTCACCCCTCCACTTT. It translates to CASIQSSSYNSPLHF. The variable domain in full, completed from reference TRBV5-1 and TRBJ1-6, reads KAGVTQTPRYLIKTRGQQVTLSCSPISGHRSVSWYQQTPGQGLQFLFEYFSETQRNKGNFPGRFSGRQFSNSRSEMNVSTLELGDSALYLCASIQSSSYNSPLHFGNGTRLTVT.

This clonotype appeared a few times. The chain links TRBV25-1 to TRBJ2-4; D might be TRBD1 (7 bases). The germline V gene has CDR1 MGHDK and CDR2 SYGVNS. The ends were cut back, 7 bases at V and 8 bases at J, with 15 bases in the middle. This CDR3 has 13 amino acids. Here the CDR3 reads CASTPDREDIQYF. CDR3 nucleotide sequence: TGTGCCAGCACCCCTGACAGGGAGGACATTCAGTACTTC.

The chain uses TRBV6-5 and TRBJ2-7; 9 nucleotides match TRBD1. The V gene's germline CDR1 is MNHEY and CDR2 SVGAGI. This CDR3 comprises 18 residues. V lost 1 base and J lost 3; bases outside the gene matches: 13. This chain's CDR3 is CASSYFPGQGDEDYEQYF. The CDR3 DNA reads TGTGCCAGCAGTTACTTCCCGGGACAGGGAGATGAGGACTACGAGCAGTACTTC.

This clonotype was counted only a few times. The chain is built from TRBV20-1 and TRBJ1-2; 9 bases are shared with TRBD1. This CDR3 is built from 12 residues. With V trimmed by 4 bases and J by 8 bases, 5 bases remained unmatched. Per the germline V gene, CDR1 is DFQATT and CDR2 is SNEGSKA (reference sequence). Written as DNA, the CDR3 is TGCAGTGCTAACAGGGGGCTGAGCGGCTACACCTTC. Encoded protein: CSANRGLSGYTF.

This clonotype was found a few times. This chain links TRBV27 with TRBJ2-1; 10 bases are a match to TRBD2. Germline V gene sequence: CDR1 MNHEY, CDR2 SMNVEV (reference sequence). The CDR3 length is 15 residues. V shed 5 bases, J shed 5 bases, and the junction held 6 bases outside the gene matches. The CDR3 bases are TGTGCCAGCAGTCACCCCGGACTAGCGGACAATGAGCAGTTCTTC. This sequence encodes CASSHPGLADNEQFF.

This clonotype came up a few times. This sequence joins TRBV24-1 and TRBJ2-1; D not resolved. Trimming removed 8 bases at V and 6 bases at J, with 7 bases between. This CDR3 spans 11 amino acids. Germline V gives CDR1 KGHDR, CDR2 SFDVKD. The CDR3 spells CATTTGNEQFF. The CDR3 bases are TGTGCCACCACGACTGGCAATGAGCAGTTCTTC.

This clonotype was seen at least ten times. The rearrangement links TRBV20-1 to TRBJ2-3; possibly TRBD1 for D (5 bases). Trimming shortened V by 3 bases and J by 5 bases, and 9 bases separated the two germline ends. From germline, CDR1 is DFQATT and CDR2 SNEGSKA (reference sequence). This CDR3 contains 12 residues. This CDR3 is CSASNRRDTQYF. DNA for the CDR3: TGCAGTGCTAGCAACAGGAGAGATACGCAGTATTTT.

The DNA for the CDR3 is TGTGCCAGCAGCAGGTGGGGGGGACACAATGAGCAGTTCTTC. Residues: CASSRWGGHNEQFF. The chain has TRBV9 and TRBJ2-1, with TRBD2 matching over 7 bases. The CDR3 contains 14 residues. The V segment lost 4 bases and the J segment 5 bases; nucleotides outside the gene matches: 6. Germline lookup yields CDR1 SGDLS and CDR2 YYNGEE.

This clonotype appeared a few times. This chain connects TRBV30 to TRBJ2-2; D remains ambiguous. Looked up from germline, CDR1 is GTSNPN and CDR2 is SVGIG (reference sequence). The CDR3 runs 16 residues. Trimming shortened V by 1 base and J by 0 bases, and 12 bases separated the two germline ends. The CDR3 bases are TGTGCCTGGAGTGACCCCTGGTCGTCGAACACCGGGGAGCTGTTTTTT. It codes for CAWSDPWSSNTGELFF.

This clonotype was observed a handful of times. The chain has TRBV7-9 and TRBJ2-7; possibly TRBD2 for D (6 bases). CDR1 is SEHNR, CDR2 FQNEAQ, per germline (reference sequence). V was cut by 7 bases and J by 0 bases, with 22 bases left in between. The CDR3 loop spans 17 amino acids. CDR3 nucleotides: TGTGCCAGCAACACCAATCCCAGCGGGCTAAGCTCCTACGAGCAGTACTTC. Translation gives CASNTNPSGLSSYEQYF.

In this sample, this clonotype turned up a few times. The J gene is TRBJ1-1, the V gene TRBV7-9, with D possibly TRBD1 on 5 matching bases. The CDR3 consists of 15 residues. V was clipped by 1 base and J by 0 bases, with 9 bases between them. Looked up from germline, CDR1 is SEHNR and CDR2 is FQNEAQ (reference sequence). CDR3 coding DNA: TGTGCCAGCAGCTTAGGGGGCATAATGAACACTGAAGCTTTCTTT. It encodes CASSLGGIMNTEAFF.

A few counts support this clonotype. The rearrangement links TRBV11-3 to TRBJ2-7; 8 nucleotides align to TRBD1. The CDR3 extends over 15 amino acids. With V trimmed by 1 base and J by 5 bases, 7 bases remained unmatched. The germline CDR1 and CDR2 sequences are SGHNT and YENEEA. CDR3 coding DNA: TGTGCCAGCAGCTTAGGGACAGGGAATAGAGACGAGCAGTACTTC. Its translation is CASSLGTGNRDEQYF.

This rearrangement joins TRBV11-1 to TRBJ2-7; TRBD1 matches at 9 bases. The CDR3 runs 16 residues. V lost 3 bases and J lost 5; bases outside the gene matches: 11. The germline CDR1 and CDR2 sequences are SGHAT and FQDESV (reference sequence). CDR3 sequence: CASSFLVGQGRNEQYF. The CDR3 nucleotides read TGTGCCAGCAGCTTTCTTGTGGGACAGGGTAGGAACGAGCAGTACTTC.

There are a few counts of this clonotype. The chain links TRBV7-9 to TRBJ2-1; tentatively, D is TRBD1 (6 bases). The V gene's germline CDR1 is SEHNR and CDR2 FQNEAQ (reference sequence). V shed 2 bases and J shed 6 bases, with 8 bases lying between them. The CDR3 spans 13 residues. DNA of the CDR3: TGTGCCAGCAGCTTAAACAGGGCCAATGAGCAGTTCTTC. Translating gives CASSLNRANEQFF.

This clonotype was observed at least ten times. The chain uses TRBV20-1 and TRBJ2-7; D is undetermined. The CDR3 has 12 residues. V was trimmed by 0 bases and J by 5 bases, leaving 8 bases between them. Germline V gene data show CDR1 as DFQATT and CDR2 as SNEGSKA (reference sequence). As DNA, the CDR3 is TGCAGTGCTAGAGATCTCTCACACGAGCAGTACTTC. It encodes CSARDLSHEQYF.

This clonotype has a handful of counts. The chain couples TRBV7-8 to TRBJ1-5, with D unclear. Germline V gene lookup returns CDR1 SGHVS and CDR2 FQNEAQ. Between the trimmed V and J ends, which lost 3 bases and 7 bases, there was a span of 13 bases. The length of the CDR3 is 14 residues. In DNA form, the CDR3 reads TGTGCCAGCAGCTTGTCTGGGAGTAGGCAGCCCCAGCATTTT. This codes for CASSLSGSRQPQHF.

CDR3 residues: CASSFVSSNTEAFF. The CDR3 bases are TGTGCCAGCAGTTTTGTCAGCTCCAACACTGAAGCTTTCTTT. The chain has TRBV12-3 or TRBV12-4 and TRBJ1-1; D is ambiguous. The V end lost 3 bases, the J end lost 2 bases, and 10 bases lay between the germline ends. This CDR3 contains 14 residues.

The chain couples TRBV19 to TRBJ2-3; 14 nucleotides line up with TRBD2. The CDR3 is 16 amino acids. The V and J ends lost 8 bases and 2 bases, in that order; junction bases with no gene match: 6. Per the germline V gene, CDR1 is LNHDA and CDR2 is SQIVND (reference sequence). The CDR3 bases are TGTGCCAGTCGATGGGGACTAGCGGGGGACACAGATACGCAGTATTTT. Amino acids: CASRWGLAGDTDTQYF. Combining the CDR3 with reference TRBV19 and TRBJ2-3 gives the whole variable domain DGGITQSPKYLFRKEGQNVTLSCEQNLNHDAMYWYRQDPGQGLRLIYYSQIVNDFQKGDIAEGYSVSREKKESFPLTVTSAQKNPTAFYLCASRWGLAGDTDTQYFGPGTRLTVL.

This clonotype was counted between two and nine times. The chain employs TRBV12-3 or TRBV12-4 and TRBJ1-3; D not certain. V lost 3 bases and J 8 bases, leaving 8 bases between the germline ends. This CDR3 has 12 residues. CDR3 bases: TGTGCCAGCAGTTTTTTTTTCGACACCATATATTTT. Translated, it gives CASSFFFDTIYF.

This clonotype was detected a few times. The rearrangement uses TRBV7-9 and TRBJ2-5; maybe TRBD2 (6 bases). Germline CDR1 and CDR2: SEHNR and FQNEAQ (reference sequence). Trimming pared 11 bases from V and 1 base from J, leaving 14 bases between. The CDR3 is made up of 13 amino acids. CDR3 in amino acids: CAGVGGPQETQYF. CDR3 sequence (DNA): TGTGCCGGCGTCGGGGGACCCCAAGAGACCCAGTACTTC.

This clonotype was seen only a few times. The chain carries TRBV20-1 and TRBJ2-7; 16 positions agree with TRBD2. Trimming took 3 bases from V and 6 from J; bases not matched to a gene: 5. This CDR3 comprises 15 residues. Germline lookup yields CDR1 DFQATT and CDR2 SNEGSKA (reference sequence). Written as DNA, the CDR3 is TGCAGTGCTAGGGGGACTAGCGGGAGGGTCGGCGAGCAGTACTTC. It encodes CSARGTSGRVGEQYF.